What follows are 29 T cell receptor beta chains derived from one specimen sequenced in a study. Profiled with immunoSEQ multiplex PCR; TCRdb holds only in-frame clones, not every one. The repertoire holds approximately 70,000 clones, with just over 90% as singletons. Sequencing used PBMCs. These receptors came from a man between 35 and 55 years old with rheumatoid arthritis.

This sequence joins TRBV4-3 and TRBJ2-5; TRBD2 agrees at 11 bases. CDR1 and CDR2 from the germline V gene are LGHNA and YSLEER. The CDR3 runs 16 residues. J was trimmed by 5 bases and V by 2 bases; bases with no gene match: 7. This chain's CDR3 is CASSQSTSGSFETQYF. The CDR3 region has the DNA TGCGCCAGCAGCCAATCAACTAGCGGGAGTTTCGAGACCCAGTACTTC.

The chain employs TRBV13 and TRBJ2-1, with no clear D. V was trimmed by 5 bases and J by 6 bases, leaving 20 bases between them. The CDR3 contains 16 residues. Germline CDR1 is PRHDT and CDR2 is FYEKMQ (reference sequence). The DNA of the CDR3 is TGTGCCAGCAGCCTACCGACACACGACGAAACCAATGAGCAGTTCTTC. As protein: CASSLPTHDETNEQFF.

The rearrangement links TRBV2 to TRBJ2-7; 9 nucleotides line up with TRBD1. The length of the CDR3 is 16 residues. V dropped 1 base and J dropped 0; count of bases not matched to a gene: 4. The V gene's germline CDR1 is SNHLY and CDR2 FYNNEI. This chain's CDR3 is CASSEDRGLISYEQYF. DNA of the CDR3: TGTGCCAGCAGTGAAGACAGGGGGCTTATCTCCTACGAGCAGTACTTC.

V is TRBV27 and J is TRBJ2-7; 11 bases line up with TRBD2. Per the germline V gene, CDR1 is MNHEY and CDR2 is SMNVEV (reference sequence). Germline trimming cut 2 bases from V and 4 bases from J; bases unmatched to any gene: 4. This CDR3 region has 15 residues. For the CDR3, the DNA is TGTGCCAGCAGTTTACTAGCGGGGGGCTCTTACGAGCAGTACTTC. Its translation is CASSLLAGGSYEQYF.

The V gene is TRBV7-8, the J gene TRBJ1-4, with 11 nucleotides matching TRBD1. The V and J ends lost 1 base and 9 bases, in that order; junction bases with no gene match: 7. The CDR3 contains 16 residues. The germline gives CDR1 SGHVS, CDR2 FQNEAQ. CDR3 region: CASSLDLWDRGKKLFF. CDR3 DNA: TGTGCCAGCAGCTTAGATTTGTGGGACAGGGGGAAAAAACTGTTTTTT.

Only one count was recorded for this clone. The V gene is TRBV7-3, the J gene TRBJ2-1; possible D gene TRBD2, 6 bases. Germline V gene lookup returns CDR1 SGHTA and CDR2 FQGTGA. CDR3 length: 15 residues. Trimming took 1 base from V and 4 from J, leaving 11 bases between them. The CDR3 here is CASSLSGTVYNEQFF. CDR3 DNA sequence: TGTGCCAGCAGCTTAAGCGGGACTGTTTACAATGAGCAGTTCTTC.

This chain joins TRBV7-2 and TRBJ2-3; D is ambiguous. Germline V gene sequence: CDR1 SGHTA, CDR2 FQGNSA. The CDR3 sequence is 13 residues long. V was clipped by 4 bases and J by 4 bases, with 9 bases between them. The CDR3 region has the DNA TGTGCCAGCAGCTCTAGAGTGGCAGATACGCAGTATTTT. It translates to CASSSRVADTQYF.

The V and J genes are TRBV5-1 and TRBJ2-7, with 7 bases fitting TRBD1. The CDR3 spans 14 residues. Germline CDR1 reads SGHRS; CDR2 reads YFSETQ. J lost 4 bases, V lost 3 bases, and 7 bases had no gene match. CDR3 bases: TGCGCCAGCAGCTGGATGACAGGGTCATACGAGCAGTACTTC. It yields the protein CASSWMTGSYEQYF.

The genes are TRBV5-1 and TRBJ1-4; 7 positions match TRBD1. This CDR3 region has 16 residues. After removal of 7 bases from V and 7 bases from J, the junction contained 16 bases not matched to a gene. Germline CDR1 SGHRS, CDR2 YFSETQ. The DNA for the CDR3 is TGCGCCAGCGCCTGGAAATCCGGGACAGCGGGTGAAAAACTGTTTTTT. It specifies CASAWKSGTAGEKLFF.

The chain couples TRBV14 to TRBJ2-5; 7 bases are a match to TRBD2. This CDR3 region has 16 residues. Per germline, CDR1 SGHDN and CDR2 FVKESK. Trimming removed 4 bases from V and 7 bases from J; junction bases left unmatched: 15. In DNA, the CDR3 is TGTGCCAGCAGCCGCCTGGATTCAGCGGGGATTGGGACCCAGTACTTC. As protein: CASSRLDSAGIGTQYF.

This chain links TRBV6-6 with TRBJ1-2; possibly TRBD1 for D (5 bases). Looked up from germline, CDR1 is MNHNY and CDR2 is SVGAGI (reference sequence). The CDR3 has 14 residues. V lost 6 bases and J 4 bases, leaving 15 bases between the germline ends. CDR3 sequence reads: CASRVTEGTYGYTF. For the CDR3, the DNA is TGTGCCAGCAGAGTGACAGAGGGAACCTATGGCTACACCTTC.

This CDR3 is CASSPDGMRGSPLHF. CDR3 DNA sequence: TGTGCCAGCAGCCCCGACGGGATGAGGGGTTCACCCCTCCACTTT. This sequence joins TRBV3-1 (or the pseudogene TRBV3-2) and TRBJ1-6; maybe TRBD1 (5 bases). Looked up from germline, CDR1 is LGHDT and CDR2 is YNNKEL (reference sequence). V lost 4 bases to trimming and J lost 9 bases, with 16 bases between them. The CDR3 sequence is 15 residues long.

CDR3 in DNA: TGTGCCAGCAGCCAACGAAGACCTATTGGGGTGAACACTGAAGCTTTCTTT. This translates into CASSQRRPIGVNTEAFF. The chain is built from TRBV14 and TRBJ1-1, with no clear D. Trimming left V 2 bases short and J 0 bases short, with 16 bases between. Germline V gene lookup returns CDR1 SGHDN and CDR2 FVKESK. CDR3 length: 17 amino acids. Full variable domain (remainder filled in from reference TRBV14 and TRBJ1-1): EAGVTQFPSHSVIEKGQTVTLRCDPISGHDNLYWYRRVMGKEIKFLLHFVKESKQDESGMPNNRFLAERTGGTYSTLKVQPAELEDSGVYFCASSQRRPIGVNTEAFFGQGTRLTVV.

The chain couples TRBV6-1 to TRBJ1-3; D not certain. The ends were cut back, 4 bases at V and 3 bases at J, with 25 bases in the middle. The CDR3 contains 19 residues. CDR1 MNHNS and CDR2 SASEGT come from the germline V gene. The CDR3 bases are TGTGCCAGCAGTGGAGTCCCGGGCAACCTTATTGATTATGGAAACACCATATATTTT. It specifies CASSGVPGNLIDYGNTIYF.

The chain has TRBV3-1 (or the pseudogene TRBV3-2) and TRBJ1-3, with D unresolved. Germline-derived CDR1 and CDR2 are LGHDT and YNNKEL (reference sequence). This CDR3 is built from 15 residues. Trimming removed 1 base at V and 2 bases at J, with 9 bases between. CDR3: CASSQGLPPGNTIYF. CDR3 DNA: TGTGCCAGCAGCCAAGGCCTTCCACCTGGAAACACCATATATTTT.

CDR3 protein: CASSYGTDLRGGQPQHF. The DNA of the CDR3 is TGTGCCAGCAGTTACGGGACGGACCTCCGTGGGGGTCAGCCCCAGCATTTT. V usage is TRBV6-2 or TRBV6-3 and J usage is TRBJ1-5; the D gene is possibly TRBD1 (5 bases). V gave up 2 bases and J gave up 6 bases, with 20 bases separating them. Germline V CDR1 and CDR2: MNHEY, SVGEGT. CDR3 length equals 17 residues.

V and J are TRBV11-2 and TRBJ2-6; D not resolved. Trimming took off 1 base at V and 0 bases at J, with 1 base between the two ends. CDR3 length: 14 amino acids. Germline V gene lookup returns CDR1 SGHAT and CDR2 FQNNGV. The CDR3 nucleotides read TGTGCCAGCAGCTTAGGCTCTGGGGCCAACGTCCTGACTTTC. Translated: CASSLGSGANVLTF.

The chain recombines TRBV3-1 (or the pseudogene TRBV3-2) with TRBJ2-3, with 11 bases identical to TRBD2. CDR1 is LGHDT, CDR2 YNNKEL, per germline (reference sequence). J lost 6 bases, V lost 2 bases, and 25 bases had no gene match. The CDR3 runs 22 residues. CDR3 sequence: CASSQRVVGGKIAGGPWDTQYF. Written as DNA, the CDR3 is TGTGCCAGCAGCCAAAGAGTAGTGGGGGGAAAAATAGCGGGAGGGCCGTGGGATACGCAGTATTTT.

This clone was seen a single time. The rearrangement joins TRBV28 to TRBJ1-2; a possible D gene is TRBD1 (5 bases). Between the trimmed V and J ends, which lost 5 bases and 4 bases, there was a span of 11 bases. Germline V gives CDR1 MDHEN, CDR2 SYDVKM. This CDR3 region has 13 residues. CDR3 region: CASSLPTVYGYTF. In nucleotides, the CDR3 is TGTGCCAGCAGTCTGCCGACAGTCTATGGCTACACCTTC.

This clone has a single count. The chain recombines TRBV25-1 with TRBJ1-5; D is undetermined. The CDR3 is 17 residues long. The V and J ends lost 1 base and 3 bases respectively, with 16 bases between them. The V gene's germline CDR1 is MGHDK and CDR2 SYGVNS. As DNA, the CDR3 is TGTGCCAGCAGTGAATTTTTGGCCAGACTAATCAATCAGCCCCAGCATTTT. This encodes CASSEFLARLINQPQHF. The whole variable domain, remainder taken from reference TRBV25-1 and TRBJ1-5, is EADIYQTPRYLVIGTGKKITLECSQTMGHDKMYWYQQDPGMELHLIHYSYGVNSTEKGDLSSESTVSRIRTEHFPLTLESARPSHTSQYLCASSEFLARLINQPQHFGDGTRLSIL.

In its sample, this clone was seen once. The chain employs TRBV20-1 and TRBJ1-4, with D possibly TRBD1 on 5 matching bases. The CDR3 extends over 14 amino acids. V lost 3 bases and J lost 8, with 16 bases in between. Germline CDR1 and CDR2: DFQATT and SNEGSKA (reference sequence). The CDR3 DNA reads TGCAGTGCTAGTGGGGGGGTCCGGGCCGAAAAACTGTTTTTT. It yields the protein CSASGGVRAEKLFF.

CDR3 coding DNA: TGTGCCAGCAGCCCCACGCCCGGGGTAGCGGGAGGTTATAGCTCCTACGAGCAGTACTTC. Its translation is CASSPTPGVAGGYSSYEQYF. The genes are TRBV5-5 and TRBJ2-7; 10 bases are a match to TRBD2. CDR3 length equals 20 residues. Germline loops: CDR1 SGHKS, CDR2 YYEKEE (reference sequence). V was pared by 4 bases and J by 0 bases, with 19 bases of the junction left unmatched. The variable domain in full, completed from reference TRBV5-5 and TRBJ2-7, reads DAGVTQSPTHLIKTRGQQVTLRCSPISGHKSVSWYQQVLGQGPQFIFQYYEKEERGRGNFPDRFSARQFPNYSSELNVNALLLGDSALYLCASSPTPGVAGGYSSYEQYFGPGTRLTVT.

The V call is TRBV18, the J call TRBJ2-7; D is unclear. Germline loops: CDR1 KGHSH, CDR2 LQKENI. The CDR3 totals 13 residues. The ends were cut back, 2 bases at V and 0 bases at J, with 5 bases in the middle. The CDR3 protein is CASSPTTSYEQYF. The CDR3 DNA sequence: TGTGCCAGCTCACCAACTACCTCCTACGAGCAGTACTTC. The full variable domain, its missing parts supplied by reference TRBV18 and TRBJ2-7, is NAGVMQNPRHLVRRRGQEARLRCSPMKGHSHVYWYRQLPEEGLKFMVYLQKENIIDESGMPKERFSAEFPKEGPSILRIQQVVRGDSAAYFCASSPTTSYEQYFGPGTRLTVT.

V gene TRBV5-1 combines with J gene TRBJ1-6, with a possible D match to TRBD1 (6 bases). V lost 0 bases, J lost 4 bases, and 14 bases lay in between. CDR1 SGHRS and CDR2 YFSETQ come from the germline V gene. The CDR3 consists of 17 residues. The CDR3 nucleotides read TGCGCCAGCAGCTTGGTAAGGGGGACGGAGTATAATTCACCCCTCCACTTT. Translating gives CASSLVRGTEYNSPLHF.

The CDR3 coding sequence is TGTGCCAGCAGCGTCGGAGGGGGCCCGTGGGAAAAACTGTTTTTT. Its protein is CASSVGGGPWEKLFF. The genes are TRBV9 and TRBJ1-4, with 7 bases lining up with TRBD1. The CDR3 runs to 15 residues. Germline CDR1 SGDLS, CDR2 YYNGEE. Unmatched junction bases numbered 9, after V lost 2 bases and J lost 8 bases.

The chain links TRBV15 to TRBJ2-7; 10 bases are shared with TRBD1. The germline V gene encodes CDR1 LNHNV and CDR2 YYDKDF (reference sequence). V trimming: 3 bases; J trimming: 5 bases; junction bases outside the gene matches: 7. This CDR3 comprises 15 residues. The DNA of the CDR3 is TGTGCCACCAGCAGTCGGGACAGGGGAATCCACGAGCAGTACTTC. Encoded protein: CATSSRDRGIHEQYF.

This chain connects TRBV27 to TRBJ1-2; TRBD1 agrees at 7 bases. The CDR3 length is 16 residues. V lost 5 bases to trimming and J lost 7 bases; unmatched junction nucleotides: 16. The germline CDR1 and CDR2 sequences are MNHEY and SMNVEV (reference sequence). Here the CDR3 reads CASSLNSPRGLSGYTF. Written as DNA, the CDR3 is TGTGCCAGCAGTCTTAATTCTCCGAGGGGGCTGTCTGGCTACACCTTC.

The chain couples TRBV19 to TRBJ2-7, with D perhaps TRBD2 (6 bases). The V end lost 1 base, the J end lost 0 bases, and 10 bases lay between the germline ends. Germline V gene lookup returns CDR1 LNHDA and CDR2 SQIVND (reference sequence). The CDR3 is 15 amino acids. The CDR3 DNA reads TGTGCCAGTAGTATAGCGGCGGGAAGCTCCTACGAGCAGTACTTC. This codes for CASSIAAGSSYEQYF.

The CDR3, as DNA: TGTGCCACCAGCAGAGATTTAGGCAAAAATGAGCAGTTCTTC. Translation gives CATSRDLGKNEQFF. The chain couples TRBV15 to TRBJ2-1; D call uncertain. Germline CDR1 LNHNV, CDR2 YYDKDF (reference sequence). Trimming removed 0 bases at V and 7 bases at J, with 10 bases between. CDR3 length: 14 residues. Together with reference TRBV15 and TRBJ2-1, the CDR3 gives the full variable domain: DAMVIQNPRYQVTQFGKPVTLSCSQTLNHNVMYWYQQKSSQAPKLLFHYYDKDFNNEADTPDNFQSRRPNTSFCFLDIRSPGLGDTAMYLCATSRDLGKNEQFFGPGTRLTVL.